One sample yielded the 16 T cell receptor beta chains listed below, sequenced in a study of blood T cell repertoires in COVID-19. TCRdb keeps only in-frame clones here, not all; method: immunoSEQ multiplex PCR. The sample contains about 260,000 clones, 85% to 90% of which appear only once. Sequences were obtained from peripheral blood. The receptor source for this set is a woman in her thirties or forties who had recovered from COVID-19.

V usage is TRBV5-6 and J usage is TRBJ2-7, with 8 bases identical to TRBD1. Losses at the gene ends were 4 bases for V and 5 bases for J; bases not matched to a gene: 5. The CDR3 runs to 13 residues. From germline, CDR1 is SGHDT and CDR2 YYEEEE. In nucleotides, the CDR3 is TGTGCCAGCAGCCGACAGGGGATGGACGAGCAGTACTTC. Its protein is CASSRQGMDEQYF.

This clone was detected only once. The DNA of the CDR3 is TGTGCCAGCAGCTTAATTCCCAAACGGTACACTGAAGCTTTCTTT. It specifies CASSLIPKRYTEAFF. The V gene is TRBV11-2, the J gene TRBJ1-1; D gene uncertain. CDR3 length: 15 amino acids. CDR1 SGHAT and CDR2 FQNNGV come from the germline V gene. Trimming cost V 2 bases and J 3 bases, with 13 bases left between them.

V and J are TRBV6-4 and TRBJ1-2; 7 bases map to TRBD1. CDR1 and CDR2 from the germline V gene are MRHNA and SNTAGT. CDR3 size: 13 residues. The trim removed 3 bases at V and 2 bases at J, leaving 0 bases unmatched. Here the CDR3 DNA reads TGTGCCAGCAGTGAGACAGGGAACTATGGCTACACCTTC. Translated, it gives CASSETGNYGYTF.

This chain connects TRBV9 to TRBJ2-1; 8 nucleotides align to TRBD1. With V trimmed by 4 bases and J by 4 bases, 4 bases remained unmatched. The CDR3 covers 14 residues. Germline assignment: CDR1 SGDLS and CDR2 YYNGEE. CDR3 coding DNA: TGTGCCAGCAGCACAGGACAGGGTTACAATGAGCAGTTCTTC. Its translation is CASSTGQGYNEQFF.

This sequence joins TRBV4-1 and TRBJ1-5, with a weak D call TRBD1 (5 bases). The ends were cut back, 3 bases at V and 0 bases at J, with 9 bases in the middle. CDR1 and CDR2 from the germline V gene are MGHRA and YSYEKL. CDR3 size: 15 residues. The CDR3 sequence is CASSQTEHSNQPQHF. The CDR3, as DNA: TGCGCCAGCAGCCAGACAGAACATAGCAATCAGCCCCAGCATTTT.

J is TRBJ2-5 and V is TRBV6-5; 8 bases are a match to TRBD2. Looked up from germline, CDR1 is MNHEY and CDR2 is SVGAGI. The CDR3 is 15 residues long. V lost 0 bases to trimming and J lost 5 bases; unmatched junction nucleotides: 5. As DNA, the CDR3 is TGTGCCAGCAGTTACTCTCGGGGGGGCAGGGAGACCCAGTACTTC. Translating gives CASSYSRGGRETQYF.

This chain links TRBV30 with TRBJ2-1; 7 nucleotides agree with TRBD1. CDR1 GTSNPN and CDR2 SVGIG come from the germline V gene (reference sequence). The CDR3 contains 15 residues. V was clipped by 2 bases and J by 9 bases; unmatched bases: 13. CDR3 region: CAWSKGGYGNIEQFF. DNA for the CDR3: TGTGCCTGGAGTAAAGGGGGCTATGGTAACATTGAGCAGTTCTTC.

In DNA form, the CDR3 reads TGTGCCAGCAGTTTTTTAGGTGCGGAGACTGAAGCTTTCTTT. Amino acid sequence: CASSFLGAETEAFF. This chain uses TRBV28 with TRBJ1-1; no reliable D call. The CDR3 totals 14 residues. V lost 3 bases to trimming and J lost 5 bases, with 13 bases between them. Germline CDR1 MDHEN, CDR2 SYDVKM.

The chain has TRBV5-1 and TRBJ2-6; 7 nucleotides line up with TRBD1. The CDR3 loop spans 21 amino acids. Germline CDR1 is SGHRS and CDR2 is YFSETQ. The ends lost 0 bases at V and 0 bases at J; junction bases unmatched: 15. The CDR3 loop reads CASSLEEYGVGQSSGANVLTF. The CDR3 region has the DNA TGCGCCAGCAGCTTGGAGGAATACGGTGTGGGACAGAGCTCTGGGGCCAACGTCCTGACTTTC.

This rearrangement joins TRBV9 to TRBJ1-1; D gene ambiguous. V shed 0 bases and J shed 1 base, with 22 bases lying between them. This CDR3 is built from 19 residues. Germline V gene data show CDR1 as SGDLS and CDR2 as YYNGEE. The CDR3 nucleotides are TGTGCCAGCAGCGTAGGCCTCAACTCAGCCGCTTCGGGGAACACTGAAGCTTTCTTT. Amino acids: CASSVGLNSAASGNTEAFF.

The CDR3 region is CASSLGLAGSSYNEQFF. The CDR3 DNA reads TGTGCCAGCAGCTTGGGACTAGCGGGGTCCTCCTACAATGAGCAGTTCTTC. The chain couples TRBV5-4 to TRBJ2-1, with 11 bases lining up with TRBD2. This CDR3 is 17 amino acids long. Trimming removed 0 bases from V and 0 bases from J; junction bases left unmatched: 2. From germline, CDR1 is SGHNT and CDR2 YYREEE (reference sequence).

CDR3 in amino acids: CASSLDWGGTQYF. CDR3 bases: TGTGCCAGCAGCTTGGATTGGGGAGGGACCCAGTACTTC. The chain has TRBV5-4 and TRBJ2-5, with D possibly being TRBD2 (6 bases). V lost 0 bases to trimming and J lost 7 bases, with 10 bases between them. This CDR3 is 13 amino acids long. Germline V gene sequence: CDR1 SGHNT, CDR2 YYREEE (reference sequence).

The V gene is TRBV4-3, the J gene TRBJ2-1, with D possibly matching TRBD2 (6 bases). Germline V gives CDR1 LGHNA, CDR2 YSLEER. The V end lost 0 bases, the J end lost 6 bases, and 15 bases lay between the germline ends. The CDR3 has 16 amino acids. The CDR3 is CASSQEADYRSNEQFF. The CDR3 region has the DNA TGCGCCAGCAGCCAAGAGGCGGACTACCGATCCAATGAGCAGTTCTTC.

A single count supports this clone. The rearrangement joins TRBV2 to TRBJ1-5; the match to TRBD1 covers 11 bases. Unmatched junction bases numbered 19, after V lost 5 bases and J lost 4 bases. This CDR3 comprises 20 residues. CDR1 is SNHLY and CDR2 is FYNNEI in the germline V gene. The CDR3 protein is CASSPPIFTAGTGGNQPQHF. In nucleotides, the CDR3 is TGTGCCAGCAGTCCGCCCATTTTTACCGCCGGGACAGGGGGGAATCAGCCCCAGCATTTT.

The chain has TRBV4-3 and TRBJ1-6; D gene uncertain. The V gene's germline CDR1 is LGHNA and CDR2 YSLEER. The length of the CDR3 is 16 residues. V was shortened by 0 bases and J by 7 bases, with 13 bases between the two germline ends. The CDR3 region has the DNA TGCGCCAGCAGCCAAGATTTTTTACAGTTGAATTCACCCCTCCACTTT. It is translated as CASSQDFLQLNSPLHF.

Here the CDR3 DNA reads TGTGCCAGCAGCGCCCCGACAGCGTTTGAAAAACTGTTTTTT. It specifies CASSAPTAFEKLFF. The gene calls are TRBV11-2 and TRBJ1-4; a weak D match, TRBD1 (5 bases). Looked up from germline, CDR1 is SGHAT and CDR2 is FQNNGV. There are 14 residues in the CDR3. Trimming stripped 5 bases from V and 7 bases from J, with 14 bases between.